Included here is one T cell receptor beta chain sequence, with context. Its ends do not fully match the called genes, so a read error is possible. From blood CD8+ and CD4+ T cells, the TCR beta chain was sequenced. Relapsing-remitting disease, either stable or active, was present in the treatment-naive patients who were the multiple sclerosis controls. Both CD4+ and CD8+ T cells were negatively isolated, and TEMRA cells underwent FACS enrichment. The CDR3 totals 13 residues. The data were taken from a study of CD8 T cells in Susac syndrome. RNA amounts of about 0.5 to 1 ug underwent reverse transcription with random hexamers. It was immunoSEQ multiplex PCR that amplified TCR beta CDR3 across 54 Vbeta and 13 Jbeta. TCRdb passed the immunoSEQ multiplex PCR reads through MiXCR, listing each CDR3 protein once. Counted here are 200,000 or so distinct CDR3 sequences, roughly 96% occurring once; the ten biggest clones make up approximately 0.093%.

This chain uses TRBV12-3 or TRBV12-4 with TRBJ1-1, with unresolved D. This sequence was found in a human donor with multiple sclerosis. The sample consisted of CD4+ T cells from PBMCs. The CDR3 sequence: CASREEMNTEAFF. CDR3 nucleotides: TGTGCCAGCAGGGAAGAAATGAACACTGAAGCCTTCTTT.